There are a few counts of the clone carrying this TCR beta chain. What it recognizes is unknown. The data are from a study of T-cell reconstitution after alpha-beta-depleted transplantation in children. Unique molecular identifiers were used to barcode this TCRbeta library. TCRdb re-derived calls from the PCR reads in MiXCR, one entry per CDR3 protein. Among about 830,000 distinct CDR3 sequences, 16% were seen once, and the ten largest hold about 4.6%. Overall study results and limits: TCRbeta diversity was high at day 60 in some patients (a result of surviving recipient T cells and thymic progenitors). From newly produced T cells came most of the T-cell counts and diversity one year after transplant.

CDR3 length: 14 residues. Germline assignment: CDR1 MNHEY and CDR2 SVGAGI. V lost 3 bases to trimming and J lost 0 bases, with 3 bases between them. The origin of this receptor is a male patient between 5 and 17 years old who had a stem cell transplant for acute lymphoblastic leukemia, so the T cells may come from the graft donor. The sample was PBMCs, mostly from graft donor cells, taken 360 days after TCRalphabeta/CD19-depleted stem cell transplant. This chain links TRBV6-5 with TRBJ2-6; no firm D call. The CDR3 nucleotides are TGTGCCAGCAGTTATAACTCTGGGGCCAACGTCCTGACTTTC. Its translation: CASSYNSGANVLTF.